This T cell receptor (beta chain) is from a study of blood T cell repertoires in COVID-19. As originally analysed: Using reference gene primer amplification, nucleated cell counts were estimated. Assay: immunoSEQ multiplex PCR; the TCRdb copy retains only in-frame clones and omits some. That table supplies the V and J calls and clone size; D and trimming were determined from the DNA. The sample carries more than 250,000 clones, 80% to 85% recorded once. Trimming took off 8 bases at V and 9 bases at J, with 23 bases between the two ends. In germline, CDR1 is LNHDA, CDR2 SQIVND (reference sequence). There are 14 residues in the CDR3. Before they entered the study, exposed participants had met a COVID-19 case within 2 weeks.

The sequence came from a man aged 35 to 55 who had been exposed to COVID-19. The V and J genes are TRBV19 and TRBJ2-7; a possible D gene is TRBD1 (6 bases). The sample comprised PBMCs or T cells enriched from blood (not recorded which). The CDR3 DNA sequence: TGTGCCAGTTCTCCGGGACACGTTCCTATCGGGCAGTACTTC. Amino acids: CASSPGHVPIGQYF.